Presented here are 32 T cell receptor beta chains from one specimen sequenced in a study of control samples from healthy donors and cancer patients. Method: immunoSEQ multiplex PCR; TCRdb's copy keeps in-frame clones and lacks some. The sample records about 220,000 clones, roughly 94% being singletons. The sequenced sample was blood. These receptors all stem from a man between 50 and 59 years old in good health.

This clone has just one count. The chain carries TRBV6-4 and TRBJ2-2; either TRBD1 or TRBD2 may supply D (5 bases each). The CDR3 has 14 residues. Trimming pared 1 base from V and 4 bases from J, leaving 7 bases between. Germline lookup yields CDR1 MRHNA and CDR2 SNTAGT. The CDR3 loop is CASSDLRGTGELFF. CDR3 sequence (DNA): TGTGCCAGCAGTGACTTGAGGGGCACCGGGGAGCTGTTTTTT.

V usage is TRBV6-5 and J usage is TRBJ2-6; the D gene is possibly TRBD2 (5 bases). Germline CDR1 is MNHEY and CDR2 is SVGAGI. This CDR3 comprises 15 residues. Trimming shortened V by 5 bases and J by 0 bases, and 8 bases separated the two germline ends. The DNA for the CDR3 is TGTGCCAGCAGTCGGGAAGACTCTGGGGCCAACGTCCTGACTTTC. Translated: CASSREDSGANVLTF.

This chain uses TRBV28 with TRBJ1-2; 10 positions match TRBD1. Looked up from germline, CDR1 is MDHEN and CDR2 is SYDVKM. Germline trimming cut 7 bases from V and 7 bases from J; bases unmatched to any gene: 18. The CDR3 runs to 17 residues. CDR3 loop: CASTKTTGTGAFSGYTF. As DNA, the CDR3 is TGTGCCAGCACTAAAACGACCGGGACAGGGGCTTTTTCTGGCTACACCTTC.

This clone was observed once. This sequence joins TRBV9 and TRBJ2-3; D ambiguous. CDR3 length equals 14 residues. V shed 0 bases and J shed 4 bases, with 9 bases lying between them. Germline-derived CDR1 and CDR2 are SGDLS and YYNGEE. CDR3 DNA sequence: TGTGCCAGCAGCGTAGTAATAGCCTCAGATACGCAGTATTTT. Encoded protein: CASSVVIASDTQYF.

The CDR3 nucleotides read TGTGCCAGCAGCGTAGACTTTTCCTACGAGCAGTACTTC. This gives the protein CASSVDFSYEQYF. The rearrangement joins TRBV9 to TRBJ2-7; D gene unclear. Germline-derived CDR1 and CDR2 are SGDLS and YYNGEE. V was shortened by 0 bases and J by 1 base, with 5 bases between the two germline ends. The CDR3 is made up of 13 amino acids.

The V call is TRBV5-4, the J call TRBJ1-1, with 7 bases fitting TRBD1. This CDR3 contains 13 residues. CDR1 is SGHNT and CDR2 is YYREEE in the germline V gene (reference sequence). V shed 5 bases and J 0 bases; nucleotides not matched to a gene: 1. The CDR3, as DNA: TGTGCCAGCAGGGGACAGTTGAACACTGAAGCTTTCTTT. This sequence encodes CASRGQLNTEAFF.

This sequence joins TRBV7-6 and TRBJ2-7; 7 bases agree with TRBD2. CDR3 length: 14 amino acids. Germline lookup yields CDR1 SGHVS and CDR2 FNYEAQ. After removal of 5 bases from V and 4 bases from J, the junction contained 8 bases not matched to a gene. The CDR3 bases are TGTGCCAGCAGCGCCGAAGCGGGAACTTACGAGCAGTACTTC. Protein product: CASSAEAGTYEQYF.

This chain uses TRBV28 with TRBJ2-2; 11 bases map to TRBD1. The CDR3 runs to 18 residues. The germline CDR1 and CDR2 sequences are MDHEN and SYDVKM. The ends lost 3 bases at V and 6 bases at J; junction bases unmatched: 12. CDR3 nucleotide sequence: TGTGCCAGCAGTTTCTCGGTCTTTCGGGACAGGGGGTCCGGGGAGCTGTTTTTT. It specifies CASSFSVFRDRGSGELFF.

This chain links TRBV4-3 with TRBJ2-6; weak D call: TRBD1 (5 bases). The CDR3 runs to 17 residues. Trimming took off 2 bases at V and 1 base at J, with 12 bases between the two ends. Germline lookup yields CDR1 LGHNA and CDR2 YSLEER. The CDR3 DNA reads TGCGCCAGCAGCCAATACGGTCCAGGGTCTGGGGCCAACGTCCTGACTTTC. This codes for CASSQYGPGSGANVLTF.

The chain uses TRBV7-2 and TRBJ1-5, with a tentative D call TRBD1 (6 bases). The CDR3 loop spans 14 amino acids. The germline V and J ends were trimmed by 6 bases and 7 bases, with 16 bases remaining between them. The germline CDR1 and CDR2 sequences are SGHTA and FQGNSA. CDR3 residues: CASSPQGRDQPQHF. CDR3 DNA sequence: TGTGCCAGCAGTCCTCAGGGGCGGGACCAGCCCCAGCATTTT.

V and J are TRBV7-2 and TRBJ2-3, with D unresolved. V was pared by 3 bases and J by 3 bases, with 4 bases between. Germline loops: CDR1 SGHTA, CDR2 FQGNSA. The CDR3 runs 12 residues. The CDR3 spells CASSFFTDTQYF. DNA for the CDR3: TGTGCCAGCAGCTTCTTTACAGATACGCAGTATTTT.

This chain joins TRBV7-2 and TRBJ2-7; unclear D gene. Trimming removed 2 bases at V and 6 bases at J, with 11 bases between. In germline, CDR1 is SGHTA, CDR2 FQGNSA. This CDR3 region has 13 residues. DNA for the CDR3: TGTGCCAGCAGCTTACAGTTGAAGGGCGAGCAGTACTTC. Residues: CASSLQLKGEQYF.

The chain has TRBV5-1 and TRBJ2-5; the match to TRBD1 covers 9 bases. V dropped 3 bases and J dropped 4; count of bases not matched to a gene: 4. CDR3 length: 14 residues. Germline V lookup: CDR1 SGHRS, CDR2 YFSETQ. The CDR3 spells CASSSGGQGETQYF. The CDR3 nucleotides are TGCGCCAGCAGCTCGGGGGGACAGGGAGAGACCCAGTACTTC.

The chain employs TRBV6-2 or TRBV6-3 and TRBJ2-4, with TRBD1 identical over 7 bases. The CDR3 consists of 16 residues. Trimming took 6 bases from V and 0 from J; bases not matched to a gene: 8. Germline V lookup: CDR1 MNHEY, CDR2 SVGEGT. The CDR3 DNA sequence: TGTGCCAGCAGCCCTGACAGGGAATTAGCCAAAAACATTCAGTACTTC. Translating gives CASSPDRELAKNIQYF.

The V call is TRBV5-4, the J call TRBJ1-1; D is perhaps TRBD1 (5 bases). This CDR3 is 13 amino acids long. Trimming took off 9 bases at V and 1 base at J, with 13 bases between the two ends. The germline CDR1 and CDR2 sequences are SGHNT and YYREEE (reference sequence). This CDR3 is CATSPQGNTEAFF. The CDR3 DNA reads TGTGCCACCTCTCCTCAGGGGAACACTGAAGCTTTCTTT.

The CDR3 spells CASSWRSMGQFF. The CDR3 DNA is TGTGCCAGCAGTTGGAGGAGTATGGGGCAGTTCTTC. The V gene is TRBV28, the J gene TRBJ2-1, with D perhaps matching TRBD2 (5 bases). There are 12 residues in the CDR3. V was cut by 4 bases and J by 12 bases, with 13 bases left in between. Germline V gene data show CDR1 as MDHEN and CDR2 as SYDVKM.

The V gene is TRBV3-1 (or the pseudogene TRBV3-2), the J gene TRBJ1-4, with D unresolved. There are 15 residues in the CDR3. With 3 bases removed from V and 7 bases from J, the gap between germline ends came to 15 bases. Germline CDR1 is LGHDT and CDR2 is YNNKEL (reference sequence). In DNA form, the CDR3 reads TGTGCCAGCAGCCAGGAAGCGGGGTGGGGTGAAAAACTGTTTTTT. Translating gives CASSQEAGWGEKLFF.

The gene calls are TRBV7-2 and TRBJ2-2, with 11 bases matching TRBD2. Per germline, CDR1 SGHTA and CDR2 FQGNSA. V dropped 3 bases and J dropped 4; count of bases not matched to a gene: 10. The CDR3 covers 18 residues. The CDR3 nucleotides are TGTGCCAGCAGCTTCTATAGCGGGGGGGTCCTGGGCACCGGGGAGCTGTTTTTT. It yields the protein CASSFYSGGVLGTGELFF.

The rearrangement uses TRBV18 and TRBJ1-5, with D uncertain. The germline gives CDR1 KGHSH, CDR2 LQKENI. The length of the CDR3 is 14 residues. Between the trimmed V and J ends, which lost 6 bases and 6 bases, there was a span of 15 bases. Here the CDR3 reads CASSETGWSQPQHF. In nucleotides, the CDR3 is TGTGCCAGCTCCGAGACCGGTTGGAGTCAGCCCCAGCATTTT. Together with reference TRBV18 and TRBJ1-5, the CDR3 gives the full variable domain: NAGVMQNPRHLVRRRGQEARLRCSPMKGHSHVYWYRQLPEEGLKFMVYLQKENIIDESGMPKERFSAEFPKEGPSILRIQQVVRGDSAAYFCASSETGWSQPQHFGDGTRLSIL.

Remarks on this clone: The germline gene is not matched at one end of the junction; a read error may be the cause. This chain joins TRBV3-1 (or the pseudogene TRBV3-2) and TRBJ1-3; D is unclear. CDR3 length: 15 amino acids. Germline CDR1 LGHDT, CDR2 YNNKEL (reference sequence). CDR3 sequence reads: CAGSSTDGSGNTIYF. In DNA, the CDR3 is TGTGCCGGCAGCTCGACCGACGGCTCTGGAAACACCATATATTTT.

In DNA form, the CDR3 reads TGCGCCAGCAGCGTGATTTCCGACACTGAAGCTTTCTTT. Protein sequence: CASSVISDTEAFF. The V call is TRBV5-1, the J call TRBJ1-1; no firm D call. V was trimmed by 4 bases and J by 3 bases, leaving 10 bases between them. CDR3 length: 13 amino acids. Germline CDR1 and CDR2: SGHRS and YFSETQ.

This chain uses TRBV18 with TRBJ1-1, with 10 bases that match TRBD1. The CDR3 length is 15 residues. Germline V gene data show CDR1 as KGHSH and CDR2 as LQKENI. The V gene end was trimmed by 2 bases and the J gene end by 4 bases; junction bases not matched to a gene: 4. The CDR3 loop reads CASSPEWTGGTEAFF. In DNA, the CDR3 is TGTGCCAGCTCACCAGAATGGACAGGGGGCACTGAAGCTTTCTTT.

In DNA form, the CDR3 reads TGCGCCAGCAGCCCCGTATCCGACTATGGCTACACCTTC. This translates into CASSPVSDYGYTF. The gene calls are TRBV5-1 and TRBJ1-2; D uncertain. The CDR3 sequence is 13 residues long. Deletions cut 4 bases from V and 3 bases from J, with 10 bases between. Per the germline V gene, CDR1 is SGHRS and CDR2 is YFSETQ. The variable domain in full, with the rest retrieved from reference TRBV5-1 and TRBJ1-2, is KAGVTQTPRYLIKTRGQQVTLSCSPISGHRSVSWYQQTPGQGLQFLFEYFSETQRNKGNFPGRFSGRQFSNSRSEMNVSTLELGDSALYLCASSPVSDYGYTFGSGTRLTVV.

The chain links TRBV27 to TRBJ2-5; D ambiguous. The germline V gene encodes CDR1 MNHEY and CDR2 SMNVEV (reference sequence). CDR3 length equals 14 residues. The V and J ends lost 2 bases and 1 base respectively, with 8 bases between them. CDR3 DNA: TGTGCCAGCAGTTTAGTACGGTCCCAAGAGACCCAGTACTTC. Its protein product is CASSLVRSQETQYF.

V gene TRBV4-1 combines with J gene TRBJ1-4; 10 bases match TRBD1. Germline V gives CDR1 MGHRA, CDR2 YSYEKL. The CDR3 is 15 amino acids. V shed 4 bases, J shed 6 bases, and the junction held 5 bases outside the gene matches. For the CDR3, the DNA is TGCGCCAGCAGCCGCTCCGGGACAGGGGATGAAAAACTGTTTTTT. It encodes CASSRSGTGDEKLFF.

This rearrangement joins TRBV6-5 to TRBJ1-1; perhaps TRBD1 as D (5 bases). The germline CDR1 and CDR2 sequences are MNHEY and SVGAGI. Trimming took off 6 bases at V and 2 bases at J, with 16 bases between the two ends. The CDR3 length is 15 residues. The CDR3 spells CASSLRQRLNTEAFF. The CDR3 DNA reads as TGTGCCAGCAGCCTTCGACAGCGATTAAACACTGAAGCTTTCTTT.

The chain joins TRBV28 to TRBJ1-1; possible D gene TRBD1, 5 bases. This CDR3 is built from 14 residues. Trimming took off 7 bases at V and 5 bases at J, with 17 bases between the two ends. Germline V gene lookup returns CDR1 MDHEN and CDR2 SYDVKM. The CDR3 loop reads CASISGTPQTEAFF. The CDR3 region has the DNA TGTGCCAGCATTTCCGGGACCCCGCAAACTGAAGCTTTCTTT.

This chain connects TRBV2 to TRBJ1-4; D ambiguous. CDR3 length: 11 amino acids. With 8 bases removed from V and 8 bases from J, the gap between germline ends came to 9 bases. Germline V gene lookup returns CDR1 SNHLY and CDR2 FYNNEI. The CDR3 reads CASGNTEKLFF. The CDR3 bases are TGTGCCAGCGGAAACACGGAAAAACTGTTTTTT.

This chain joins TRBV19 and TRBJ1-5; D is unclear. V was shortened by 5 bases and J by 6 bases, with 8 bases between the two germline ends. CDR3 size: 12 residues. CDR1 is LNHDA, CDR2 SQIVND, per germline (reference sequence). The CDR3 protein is CASSYGVQPQHF. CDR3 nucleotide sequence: TGTGCCAGTAGTTACGGTGTTCAGCCCCAGCATTTT.

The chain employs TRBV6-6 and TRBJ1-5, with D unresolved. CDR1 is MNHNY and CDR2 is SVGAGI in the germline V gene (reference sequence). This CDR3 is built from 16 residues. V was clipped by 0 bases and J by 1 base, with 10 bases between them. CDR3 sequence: CASSYSIGESNQPQHF. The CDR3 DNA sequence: TGTGCCAGCAGTTACTCGATTGGGGAGAGCAATCAGCCCCAGCATTTT.

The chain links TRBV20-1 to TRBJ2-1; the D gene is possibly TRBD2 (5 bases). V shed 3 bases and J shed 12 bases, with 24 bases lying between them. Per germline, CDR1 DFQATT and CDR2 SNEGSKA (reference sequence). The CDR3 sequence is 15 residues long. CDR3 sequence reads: CSASTPGSGNRGQFF. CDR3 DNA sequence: TGCAGTGCTAGTACCCCTGGGAGCGGAAATCGAGGGCAGTTCTTC.

The CDR3 DNA is TGTGCCAGCAGCCAAGTAGTACAGGGGGGTTCACCCCTCCACTTT. Translation: CASSQVVQGGSPLHF. V is TRBV3-1 (or the pseudogene TRBV3-2) and J is TRBJ1-6, with TRBD1 matching over 8 bases. The CDR3 is made up of 15 amino acids. The junction had 5 bases not matched to a gene; V was cut back by 1 base and J by 9 bases. Germline CDR1 and CDR2: LGHDT and YNNKEL (reference sequence).